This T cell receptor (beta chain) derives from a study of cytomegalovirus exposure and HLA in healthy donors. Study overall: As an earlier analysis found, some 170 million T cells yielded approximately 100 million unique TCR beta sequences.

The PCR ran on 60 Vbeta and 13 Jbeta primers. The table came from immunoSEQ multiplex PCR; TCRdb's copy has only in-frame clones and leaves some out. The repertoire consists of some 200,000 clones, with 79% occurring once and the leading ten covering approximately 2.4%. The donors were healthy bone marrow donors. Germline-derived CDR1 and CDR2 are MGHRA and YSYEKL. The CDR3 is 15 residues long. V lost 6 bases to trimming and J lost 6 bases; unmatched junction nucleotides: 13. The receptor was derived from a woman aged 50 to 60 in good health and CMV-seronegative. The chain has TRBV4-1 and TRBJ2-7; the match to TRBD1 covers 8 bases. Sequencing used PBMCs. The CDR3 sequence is CASRRAGGNRGEQYF. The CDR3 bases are TGCGCCAGCAGAAGGGCAGGGGGCAATCGCGGCGAGCAGTACTTC.